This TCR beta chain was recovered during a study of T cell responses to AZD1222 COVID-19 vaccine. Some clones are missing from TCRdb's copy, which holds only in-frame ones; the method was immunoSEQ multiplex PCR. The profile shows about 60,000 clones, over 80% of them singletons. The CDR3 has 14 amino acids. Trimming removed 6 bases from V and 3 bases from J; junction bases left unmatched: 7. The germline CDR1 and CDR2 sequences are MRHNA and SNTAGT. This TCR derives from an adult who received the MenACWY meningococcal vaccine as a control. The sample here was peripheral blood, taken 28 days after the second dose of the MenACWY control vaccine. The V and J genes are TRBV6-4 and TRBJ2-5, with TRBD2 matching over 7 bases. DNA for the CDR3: TGTGCCAGCAGCCCACGGGGAGGGAAAGAGACCCAGTACTTC. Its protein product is CASSPRGGKETQYF.